This passage covers 14 T cell receptor beta chains from one sample sequenced in a study of blood T cell repertoires in COVID-19 (dated by TCRdb to about 2020). Library generation was performed with the immunoSEQ multiplex PCR assay. Not all clones reach the TCRdb copy of this immuneACCESS table, which keeps in-frame sequences only. Checked studies attribute under half of the gap to unresolved V genes and leave the rest unexplained. Present in this sample are around 250,000 clones, around 90% of which were seen just once. The ten largest account for roughly 4.3% of the sample. Sequencing input: PBMCs or T cells enriched from blood (not recorded which). The source is a woman aged 25-40 years with acute COVID-19.

This clone was counted a single time. The V and J genes are TRBV29-1 and TRBJ2-2, with 9 bases that match TRBD2. The germline gives CDR1 SQVTM, CDR2 ANQGSEA. The CDR3 is 15 amino acids. Germline trimming cut 1 base from V and 6 bases from J; bases unmatched to any gene: 6. The CDR3 nucleotides read TGCAGCGTTGAAGTCCTCGGCGGGAGGGCCGGGGAGCTGTTTTTT. This sequence encodes CSVEVLGGRAGELFF.

The chain recombines TRBV6-5 with TRBJ1-2, with 7 bases matching TRBD1. This CDR3 contains 12 residues. CDR1 and CDR2 from the germline V gene are MNHEY and SVGAGI. V trimming: 6 bases; J trimming: 4 bases; junction bases outside the gene matches: 2. This chain's CDR3 is CASRDRFYGYTF. DNA of the CDR3: TGTGCCAGCAGGGACAGGTTCTATGGCTACACCTTC.

The V gene is TRBV27, the J gene TRBJ2-1, with TRBD2 matching 9 bases. CDR3 size: 15 residues. V was clipped by 6 bases and J by 4 bases; unmatched bases: 7. Germline V gene lookup returns CDR1 MNHEY and CDR2 SMNVEV (reference sequence). The CDR3 protein is CASRGLAGPYNEQFF. The CDR3 DNA reads as TGTGCCAGCAGGGGCCTAGCGGGACCTTACAATGAGCAGTTCTTC.

The chain joins TRBV29-1 to TRBJ1-1; 8 nucleotides align to TRBD1. CDR3 size: 13 residues. Germline CDR1 and CDR2: SQVTM and ANQGSEA. Unmatched junction bases numbered 5, after V lost 4 bases and J lost 4 bases. The CDR3, as DNA: TGCAGCGTTGTCGGCAGGGGGCTCACTGAAGCTTTCTTT. This sequence encodes CSVVGRGLTEAFF.

The chain employs TRBV29-1 and TRBJ2-7; 7 bases are shared with TRBD1. After removal of 2 bases from V and 4 bases from J, the junction contained 8 bases not matched to a gene. The germline CDR1 and CDR2 sequences are SQVTM and ANQGSEA. There are 14 residues in the CDR3. The CDR3 loop reads CSVELFQGDYEQYF. The CDR3 DNA reads as TGCAGCGTTGAACTCTTCCAGGGGGATTACGAGCAGTACTTC.

The chain employs TRBV5-1 and TRBJ2-2, with 9 bases matching TRBD1. The CDR3 contains 15 residues. Trimming took 2 bases from V and 7 from J; bases not matched to a gene: 6. Germline CDR1 and CDR2: SGHRS and YFSETQ. DNA of the CDR3: TGCGCCAGCAGCTTTACAGGGGGCGGAAACGGGGAGCTGTTTTTT. Its protein is CASSFTGGGNGELFF.

This chain joins TRBV18 and TRBJ1-4, with 7 bases identical to TRBD1. Per the germline V gene, CDR1 is KGHSH and CDR2 is LQKENI. V lost 3 bases to trimming and J lost 4 bases; unmatched junction nucleotides: 8. There are 16 residues in the CDR3. The CDR3 bases are TGTGCCAGCTCACCGAGCCCGACAGGGATTAATGAAAAACTGTTTTTT. Its translation is CASSPSPTGINEKLFF.

This clone was observed a handful of times. CDR3 coding DNA: TGCGCCAGCAGCCAAGATCCGGCGGCAACCGGGGAGCTGTTTTTT. It specifies CASSQDPAATGELFF. This chain connects TRBV4-1 to TRBJ2-2; D uncertain. Trimming removed 0 bases from V and 5 bases from J, with 10 bases in between. Germline V gives CDR1 MGHRA, CDR2 YSYEKL. The CDR3 runs to 15 residues.

The chain has TRBV7-9 and TRBJ2-7; TRBD2 matches at 10 bases. Germline V gives CDR1 SEHNR, CDR2 FQNEAQ (reference sequence). J gave up 0 bases and V 3 bases, and 2 bases lay outside the gene matches. This CDR3 spans 15 amino acids. DNA of the CDR3: TGTGCCAGCAGCTTGGCTAGCGGGGGCTCCTACGAGCAGTACTTC. It encodes CASSLASGGSYEQYF.

This chain joins TRBV4-2 and TRBJ2-3; 7 nucleotides align to TRBD1. V was pared by 3 bases and J by 6 bases, with 6 bases of the junction left unmatched. Looked up from germline, CDR1 is LGHNA and CDR2 is YNFKEQ. CDR3 length: 14 residues. The CDR3 region has the DNA TGTGCCAGCAGCCAGGGACAGACTTGGGATACGCAGTATTTT. This codes for CASSQGQTWDTQYF.

The DNA of the CDR3 is TGTGCCAGCAGTGAAGCTACAAACTATGGCTACACCTTC. Protein sequence: CASSEATNYGYTF. The chain links TRBV6-1 to TRBJ1-2; D remains ambiguous. V was pared by 0 bases and J by 2 bases, with 4 bases between. The CDR3 loop spans 13 amino acids. Germline CDR1 is MNHNS and CDR2 is SASEGT.

The V call is TRBV6-5, the J call TRBJ1-1; TRBD1 aligns across 7 bases. This CDR3 is 13 amino acids long. The V gene's germline CDR1 is MNHEY and CDR2 SVGAGI. V lost 5 bases and J lost 7; bases outside the gene matches: 7. The CDR3 DNA is TGTGCCAGCAGTAGTACTCAGGGGGGTGAAGCTTTCTTT. It codes for CASSSTQGGEAFF.

The chain employs TRBV28 and TRBJ1-2; D might be TRBD1 (5 bases). This CDR3 has 14 amino acids. CDR1 MDHEN and CDR2 SYDVKM come from the germline V gene. The V end lost 7 bases, the J end lost 2 bases, and 14 bases lay between the germline ends. Written as DNA, the CDR3 is TGTGCCAGCACTGTCGGGGGACCAAACTATGGCTACACCTTC. Protein sequence: CASTVGGPNYGYTF.

The J gene is TRBJ2-3, the V gene TRBV6-7; 7 bases agree with TRBD2. TRBV6-7 is treated as an ORF (open reading frame) with a function not yet certain. This CDR3 contains 16 residues. The junction had 10 bases not matched to a gene; V was cut back by 7 bases and J by 0 bases. The chain's CDR3 is CASTPRAGLSTDTQYF. CDR3 coding DNA: TGTGCCAGCACCCCCAGAGCGGGACTTAGCACAGATACGCAGTATTTT.